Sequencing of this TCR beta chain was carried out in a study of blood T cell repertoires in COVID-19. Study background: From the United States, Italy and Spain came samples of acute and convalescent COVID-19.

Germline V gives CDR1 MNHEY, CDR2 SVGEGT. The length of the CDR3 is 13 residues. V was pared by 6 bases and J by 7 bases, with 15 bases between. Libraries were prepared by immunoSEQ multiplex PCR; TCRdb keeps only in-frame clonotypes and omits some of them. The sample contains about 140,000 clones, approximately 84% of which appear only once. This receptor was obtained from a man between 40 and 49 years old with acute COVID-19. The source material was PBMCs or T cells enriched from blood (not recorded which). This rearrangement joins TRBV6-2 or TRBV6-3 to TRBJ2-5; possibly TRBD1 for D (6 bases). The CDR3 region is CASSLRGGVTQYF. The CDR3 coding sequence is TGTGCCAGCAGCCTCAGGGGTGGCGTGACCCAGTACTTC.